Below, one TCR beta chain is given with its context. No antigen is known for it. The sample holds no much larger clone one base away, and base qualities are not on file. This record comes from a study of cytomegalovirus exposure and HLA in healthy donors (dated by TCRdb to 2016 to 2017). A note on the overall study: An earlier analysis of approximately 600 of the donors reported 250 to 300 Gb of sequence data and 117 million unique TCR beta sequences from roughly 200 million T cells. High-throughput TCR immunosequencing, statistical association of individual TCRs with disease status, and machine learning were combined to predict cytomegalovirus infection status. All discovery cohort repertoires had been generated using a single sequencing platform. Donor age, sex, ethnicity and CMV serostatus were compiled alongside the repertoire data. Among about 400 genotyped donors of the cohort, an average of approximately 200,000 unique TCR beta nucleotide sequences was sequenced per donor, of which 15% to 20% were non-productive. Of the 300 to 500 genotyped donors, 70% to 90% were placed in the genetic ancestry cluster associated with self-reported Caucasian donors. A separate validation cohort of roughly 110 different subjects was used in addition to the roughly 640-subject first cohort. To study patterns of TCR occurrence, a later analysis re-analyzed previously published TCR beta repertoires from hundreds of donors and added high-resolution HLA genotyping. Using immunosequencing, the study profiled T cell repertoires from 500 to 800 subjects and related those repertoires to cytomegalovirus serostatus. An early release covering over 500 HLA-typed donors comprised about 320 gigabases of sequencing data and roughly 85 million unique TCR sequences. The later analysis used no new phenotypic data to find candidate immune exposures, relying instead on TCR beta sequences and their occurrence across donors. Both class I and class II loci were covered by HLA typing, at four-digit resolution. Genome-wide SNP genotypes for about 65% of the 666 donors were used in a later genetic analysis, which treated that subset as a discovery cohort. Typing coverage differed by locus: A, B, C, DRB1 and DQB1 were typed in roughly 629-640 donors, DQA1 in about 550, DPA1 in 606, and DPB1 in 472. The study aimed to test whether cataloging public T cell receptors could reveal signatures of past pathogen exposure. An earlier analysis of several hundred of the donors applied high-throughput TCR beta sequencing to assess whether each TCR beta V gene segment acted as functional or pseudogenic. About five DR-DQ haplotypes were treated as single units for association and clustering because of strong linkage in the cohort. General study outcomes and caveats: Because counts were too low, around 18 rarely observed V segments, including chromosome 9 orphons, were left out of the earlier analysis of 587 of the donors. A later analysis found that HLA-associated TCR beta chains were more clonally expanded and had lower generation probabilities than equally common non-associated chains. The classifier was reported to diagnose cytomegalovirus status with high specificity and sensitivity in both the original cohort and the validation cohort. The authors suggested that the approach could potentially be generalized to other disease states and immunological phenotypes. Because some donors lacked HLA typing at each locus, the association tests relied only on the typed subset. Only TCR beta chains were sequenced in this cohort, and the absence of alpha or paired-chain data limited detectable features. A group of highly shared sequence variants was considered likely to be a technical artifact of the sequencing pipeline. A total of 150 to 200 TCR beta chains were listed by the study as associated with cytomegalovirus. V-gene and J-gene trimming of TCR beta chains was associated with a missense DCLRE1C variant in a later genetic analysis, and the association was replicated in an independent cohort. Immune exposure information for the cohort was limited to CMV serostatus. Sequencing depth was assumed to be roughly uniform across donors in the presence/absence analyses, though that assumption may not hold. Strong co-occurrence of HLA alleles, especially DR and DQ, made assigning TCR associations to individual alleles difficult. A further reported finding was that TCR beta sequences accurately predicted the HLA-A and HLA-B alleles for most subjects in the first cohort. Linkage disequilibrium might explain the correlated functional status among segregating V segments, but an unknown experimental factor could not be excluded. An earlier analysis of 587 of the donors showed that most TCR beta V segments appeared in productive rearrangements either about 87% or about 30% of the time, which broadly matched IMGT annotations. In a later analysis, the rate of TCR association differed among HLA loci, with DRB1 alleles having the most associated TCRs and HLA-C alleles having the fewest. A later genetic analysis reported fewer N-insertions in productive TCRs among donors in an Asian-associated ancestry cluster than the approximately 670-donor mean. At a false discovery rate of 0.05, a later analysis linked approximately 18,000 TCR beta sequences to specific HLA alleles. Three of the identified cytomegalovirus-associated TCR beta chains were confirmed in vitro to be specific for cytomegalovirus antigens. Most CMV-associated TCR beta chains appeared to be HLA-restricted in a later analysis, and the HLA associations seemed to be driven largely by CMV exposure. Because the 87-base-pair reads could not distinguish some IMGT-functional V segments, including TRBV6-2 and TRBV6-3, those segments were excluded. A later analysis reported that several top co-occurrence clusters appeared linked to parvovirus B19, influenza, CMV and Epstein-Barr virus. Across donors, most TCR sequences were observed very rarely, whereas some public TCRs were present in many individuals.

The cohort was made up of several hundred healthy bone marrow donors. All cohort members were sampled while nominally healthy, although unrecorded immune exposures were likely present. The donor was CMV seropositive and belonged to the group of 270 or so seropositive cohort members. Each donor provided a peripheral blood sample, and peripheral blood mononuclear cells were used for TCR beta sequencing. The Qiagen DNeasy Blood Extraction Kit was used to extract genomic DNA from the blood cell samples. Library method: the immunoSEQ multiplex PCR assay. A mixture of 60 forward primers for TCR Vbeta segments and 13 reverse primers for TCR Jbeta segments was used in the multiplex PCR. A multiplex PCR assay on genomic DNA amplified the CDR3 region of rearranged TCR beta genes. On the Illumina HiSeq System, the amplified TCR beta libraries were sequenced as 87-base-pair reads. Per the source publication's procedure: In a later analysis, tens of millions of unique TCR beta chains were counted across the 666 repertoires, and roughly 11 million of these chains were shared by at least two donors. Raw reads were error-corrected and collapsed into unique sequences with a nearest-neighbor algorithm that merged closely related sequences to remove PCR and sequencing errors. Alignment of CDR3 sequences to IMGT reference sequences was used to assign V, D and J gene segments. For a sequence to be retained, at least a six-nucleotide match to both a V gene segment and a J gene segment was required. Rearrangements were classified as productive when the CDR3 lacked stop codons and remained in frame with V and J, and all other rearrangements were classified as non-productive. CDR3 was defined according to IMGT convention as the region running from the second conserved V-encoded cysteine to the conserved J-encoded phenylalanine. The earlier analysis of 550 to 650 of the donors excluded any sequence lacking an unambiguous match to a single V gene segment. In an earlier analysis of 587 of the donors, a V segment was called functional when productive rearrangements were above 56.7%, and segregating when the standard deviation between donors exceeded 5%. A statistical classification framework was developed to diagnose cytomegalovirus status using the catalog of TCR beta chain sequences. In a later analysis, V and J genes were assigned by comparing TCR nucleotide sequences against IMGT/GENE-DB human TR gene sequences. The TCRdist pipeline was used in a later analysis to assign CDR3 sequences and most-parsimonious VDJ recombination scenarios. In a later analysis, each TCR beta chain was defined by its CDR3 amino acid sequence together with its V-gene family, and reads without a unique V-gene family were excluded. As a way to deal with suspected cross-contamination and a sequencing artifact, a later analysis dropped over 550 nucleotide sequences that were highly shared and had low generation probability. For each public chain, a later analysis derived a clonal expansion index from normalized ranks of inferred template counts within each repertoire. Generation probabilities in a later analysis came from a VDJ recombination model fitted to out-of-frame rearrangements, and those results were checked against IGoR. In a later analysis, TCR-TCR, TCR-HLA and TCR-CMV co-occurrence was scored with hypergeometric tests, and a repertoire-size bias correction was applied to TCR pairs. In a later analysis, false discovery rates were estimated by permuting HLA or CMV assignments 20 times. In a later analysis, co-occurring TCRs were grouped using DBSCAN, with TCRdist sequence similarity added in when clustering inside HLA-allele-positive subsets. Repertoires with fewer than 30,000 or more than 120,000 public chains were left out of co-occurrence clustering, as were five repertoires with anomalous nucleotide sharing. The immuneACCESS repertoire file appears here via TCRdb, limited to in-frame rearrangements. These files lack a portion of the clones; in checked studies, under half of the deficit traces to unresolved V genes, and the cause of the others is not known. The V and J calls and the clone size are those of that table, but D and trimming were determined from the DNA. Present in this sample are some 110,000 clones, 76% of which were seen just once. The top ten constitute 5% to 6% of the sample.

Cut back by 6 bases and 6 bases, the V and J ends lie 11 bases apart. Spanning cysteine to phenylalanine, the CDR3 consists of 12 amino acids. Just CDR3 DNA is preserved here, 36 bases in frame from base 1. The CDR1 and CDR2 encoded by the germline V gene (reference sequence) are LNHDA and SQIVND. The chain is encoded by TRBV19 joined to TRBJ1-1; the best D guess is TRBD1, with 6 bases matching. The receptor was isolated from a woman under 30 in good health and CMV-seropositive. Sequenced: PBMCs. The CDR3 corresponds to CASSTGTAEAFF. The nucleotides read TGTGCCAGTAGCACAGGGACGGCTGAAGCTTTCTTT.